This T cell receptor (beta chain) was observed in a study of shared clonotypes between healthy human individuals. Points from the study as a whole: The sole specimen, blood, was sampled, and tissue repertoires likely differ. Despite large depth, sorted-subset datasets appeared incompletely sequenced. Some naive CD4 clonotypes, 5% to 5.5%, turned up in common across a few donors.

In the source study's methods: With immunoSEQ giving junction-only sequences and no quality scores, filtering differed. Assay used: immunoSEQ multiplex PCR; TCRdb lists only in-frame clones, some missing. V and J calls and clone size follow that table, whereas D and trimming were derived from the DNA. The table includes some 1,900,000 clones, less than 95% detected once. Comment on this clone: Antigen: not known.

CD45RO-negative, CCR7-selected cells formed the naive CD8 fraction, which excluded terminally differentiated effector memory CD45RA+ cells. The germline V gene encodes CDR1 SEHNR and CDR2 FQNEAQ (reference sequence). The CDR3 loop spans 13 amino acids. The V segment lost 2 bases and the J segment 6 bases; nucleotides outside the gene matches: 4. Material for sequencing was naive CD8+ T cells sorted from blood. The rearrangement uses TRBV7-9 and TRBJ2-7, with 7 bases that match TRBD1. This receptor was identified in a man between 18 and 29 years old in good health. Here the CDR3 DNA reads TGTGCCAGCAGCTTACGGCAGGGGGTCGAGCAGTACTTC. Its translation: CASSLRQGVEQYF.